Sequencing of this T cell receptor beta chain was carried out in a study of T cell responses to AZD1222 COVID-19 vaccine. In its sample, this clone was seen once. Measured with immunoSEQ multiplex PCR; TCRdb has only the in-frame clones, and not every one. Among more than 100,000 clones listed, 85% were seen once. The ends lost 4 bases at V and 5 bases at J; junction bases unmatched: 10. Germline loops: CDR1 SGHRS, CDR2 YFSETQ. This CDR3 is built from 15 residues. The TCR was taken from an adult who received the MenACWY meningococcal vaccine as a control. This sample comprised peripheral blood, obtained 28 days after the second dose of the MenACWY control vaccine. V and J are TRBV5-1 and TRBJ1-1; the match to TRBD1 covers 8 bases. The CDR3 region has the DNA TGCGCCAGCAGCATTCTAGGACAGGGAAGAACTGAAGCTTTCTTT. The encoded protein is CASSILGQGRTEAFF.